This T cell receptor (beta chain) derives from a study of cytotoxic CD8 clonotypes in ibrutinib-treated CLL. As for the study in general: The response samples were taken once patients had been treated for a median of approximately 12 months, range 6 to 36. Study-level findings and limits: Whereas clonality rose at ibrutinib response, it declined toward baseline at progression.

For this clone: What it binds is unknown.

Trimming left V 4 bases short and J 8 bases short, with 6 bases between. This CDR3 contains 11 residues. Per germline, CDR1 SGHTA and CDR2 FQGNSA. Sequencing was performed with immunoSEQ multiplex PCR; in TCRdb, only in-frame clones are kept and a portion is missing. The sample includes roughly 220,000 clones, just over 70% of them seen just once. The receptor was derived from a human donor with chronic lymphocytic leukemia. Sample: PBMCs, taken after 12 months of ibrutinib treatment. The genes are TRBV7-2 and TRBJ2-1; D remains ambiguous. In DNA, the CDR3 is TGTGCCAGCAGCTCTAGGGATGAGCAGTTCTTC. It specifies CASSSRDEQFF.